The rows below give T cell receptor beta chains drawn from one sample of a study of T cells after yellow fever vaccination. TCRdb re-called the 5' RACE reads with MiXCR, one entry per CDR3 protein. Here the sample spans 250,000 to 400,000 distinct CDR3 sequences, 4.1% being singletons. The sequencing used PBMCs, collected 5 days after the yellow fever booster vaccination. All receptors come from a man between 18 and 29 years old who received the YFV17D yellow fever vaccine. The CDR3 runs from the conserved cysteine through the conserved F or W. Each record gives: J gene, clone size, D gene, V gene, CDR3 protein, CDR3 DNA. The D gene is left open where the match is weak. The size entry is marked missing in some rows and otherwise reads once, few, many or a size class.

TRBJ1-2 | few | . | TRBV29-1 | CSVEDSAEGYGYTF | TGCAGCGTTGAAGACTCCGCGGAGGGCTATGGCTACACCTTC
TRBJ2-1 | few | TRBD2 | TRBV6-6 | CASSYMGGGSDEQFF | TGTGCCAGCAGCTACATGGGGGGGGGTTCTGATGAGCAGTTCTTC
TRBJ2-7 | few | . | TRBV12-3/TRBV12-4 | CASTFGFSYEQYF | TGTGCCAGCACCTTCGGGTTCTCCTACGAGCAGTACTTC
TRBJ2-3 | many | . | TRBV10-3 | CAISDGGGTPGTDTQYF | TGTGCCATCAGCGACGGCGGGGGCACCCCTGGCACAGATACGCAGTATTTT
TRBJ1-2 | . | . | TRBV10-3 | CAISAEVTNYGYTF | TGTGCCATCAGTGCGGAGGTCACTAACTATGGCTACACCTTC
TRBJ1-2 | many | . | TRBV4-1 | CASSLIQMGNGERAYGYTF | TGCGCCAGCAGCCTTATCCAAATGGGTAACGGGGAACGGGCCTATGGCTACACCTTC
TRBJ2-4 | . | . | TRBV14 | CASSRRVGIQYF | TGTGCCAGCAGCCGTCGCGTCGGCATTCAGTACTTC
TRBJ2-1 | many | . | TRBV2 | CASRDTGTEQFF | TGTGCCAGCAGGGACACAGGGACTGAGCAGTTCTTC
TRBJ2-3 | . | TRBD2 | TRBV20-1 | CSASGRGAPDTQYF | TGCAGTGCTAGCGGGCGGGGGGCCCCAGATACGCAGTATTTT
TRBJ2-1 | many | TRBD2 | TRBV7-3 | CASSLAGGANEQFF | TGTGCCAGCAGCTTAGCGGGGGGGGCGAATGAGCAGTTCTTC
TRBJ2-7 | . | TRBD1 | TRBV6-5 | CASSYLGQGYGNEQYF | TGTGCCAGCAGTTACTTGGGACAGGGGTATGGTAACGAGCAGTACTTC
TRBJ2-3 | many | TRBD1 | TRBV7-2 | CASSWAGTGNTDTQYF | TGTGCCAGCAGCTGGGCCGGGACAGGCAACACAGATACGCAGTATTTT
TRBJ2-2 | many | . | TRBV7-3 | CASSPKMGAGGELFF | TGTGCCAGCAGCCCGAAAATGGGGGCAGGTGGGGAGCTGTTTTTT
TRBJ1-5 | . | . | TRBV20-1 | CSARVGGPRQPQHF | TGCAGTGCTAGAGTTGGGGGCCCCCGACAGCCCCAGCATTTT
TRBJ1-5 | . | . | TRBV15 | CATSRSGARYQPQHF | TGTGCCACCAGCAGATCCGGGGCAAGGTATCAGCCCCAGCATTTT
TRBJ1-2 | few | . | TRBV7-2 | CASTRGSHGNYGYTF | TGTGCCAGCACCCGCGGGAGTCACGGGAACTATGGCTACACCTTC
TRBJ1-4 | . | . | TRBV20-1 | CSASSWGTNEKLFF | TGCAGTGCCAGCTCTTGGGGTACCAATGAAAAACTGTTTTTT
TRBJ2-3 | few | . | TRBV30 | CAWGGGADTQYF | TGTGCCTGGGGAGGGGGGGCAGATACGCAGTATTTT
TRBJ2-1 | few | TRBD1 | TRBV2 | CASREDRGSHNEQFF | TGTGCCAGCAGGGAAGACAGGGGGTCCCACAATGAGCAGTTCTTC
TRBJ2-1 | few | TRBD2 | TRBV11-2 | CASSFGLAANEQFF | TGTGCCAGCAGCTTTGGACTAGCGGCGAATGAGCAGTTCTTC
TRBJ1-5 | few | . | TRBV27 | CASSLLSGLGQPQHF | TGTGCCAGCAGTTTACTCTCGGGTTTGGGTCAGCCCCAGCATTTT
TRBJ1-1 | few | . | TRBV15 | CATSSYPLNTEAFF | TGTGCCACCAGCTCATACCCCCTGAACACTGAAGCTTTCTTT
TRBJ2-3 | many | . | TRBV14 | CAISRGSGDTQYF | TGTGCCATCTCGAGGGGAAGTGGAGATACGCAGTATTTT
TRBJ1-2 | few | . | TRBV6-5 | CASFQWQGVNYGYTF | TGTGCCAGTTTCCAGTGGCAGGGAGTTAACTATGGCTACACCTTC
TRBJ1-1 | many | . | TRBV6-5 | CASTPFGRNTEAFF | TGTGCCAGCACCCCCTTTGGGAGGAACACTGAAGCTTTCTTT
TRBJ2-3 | few | TRBD2 | TRBV20-1 | CSARDGTSGTDTQYF | TGCAGTGCTAGAGATGGGACTAGCGGTACAGATACGCAGTATTTT
TRBJ2-5 | many | TRBD2 | TRBV20-1 | CSANLAGDAIQETQYF | TGCAGTGCTAATCTAGCGGGGGACGCGATACAAGAGACCCAGTACTTC
TRBJ2-2 | few | . | TRBV12-3/TRBV12-4 | CASTAAGDATGELFF | TGTGCCAGCACGGCGGCAGGGGATGCCACCGGGGAGCTGTTTTTT
TRBJ1-4 | few | . | TRBV7-6 | CASSLGYPSGAGATNEKLFF | TGTGCCAGCAGCTTAGGGTATCCTAGCGGGGCCGGCGCAACTAATGAAAAACTGTTTTTT